This paragraph covers one TCR beta chain sequence. The antigen remains undetermined. It was with a sample-barcoded 5' primer and a J-beta primer mix that a second PCR of roughly 7 to 11 cycles was run. From the 5' RACE reads, TCRdb called clonotypes with MiXCR, one entry per CDR3 protein. The sample lists approximately 810,000 distinct CDR3 sequences; around 26% were seen once. This entry comes from a study of blood T cells in healthy people across ages. This CDR3 region has 15 residues. The germline V gene has CDR1 MNHNS and CDR2 SASEGT. V trimming: 1 base; J trimming: 4 bases; junction bases outside the gene matches: 6. Study-wide findings and caveats: CMV status of donors was unknown, possibly confounding expanded clonotype changes.

The sequence derives from a woman over 75 in good health. The chain links TRBV6-1 to TRBJ1-2; 7 bases align to TRBD1. Material: blood. CDR3 in amino acids: CASSEVGTERYGYTF. The CDR3 DNA reads TGTGCCAGCAGTGAAGTGGGGACAGAACGCTATGGCTACACCTTC.